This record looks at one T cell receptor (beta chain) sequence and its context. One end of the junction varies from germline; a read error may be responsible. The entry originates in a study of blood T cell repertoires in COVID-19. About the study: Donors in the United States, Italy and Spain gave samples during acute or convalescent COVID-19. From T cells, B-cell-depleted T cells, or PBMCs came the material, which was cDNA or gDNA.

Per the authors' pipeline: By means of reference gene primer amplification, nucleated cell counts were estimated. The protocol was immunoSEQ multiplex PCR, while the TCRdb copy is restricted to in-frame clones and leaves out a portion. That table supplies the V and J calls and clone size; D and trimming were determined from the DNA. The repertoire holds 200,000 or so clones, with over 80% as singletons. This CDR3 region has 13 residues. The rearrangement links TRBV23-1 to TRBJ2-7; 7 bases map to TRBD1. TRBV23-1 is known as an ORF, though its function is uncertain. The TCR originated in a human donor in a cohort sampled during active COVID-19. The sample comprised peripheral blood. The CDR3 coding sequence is TGCACCAGGGCTGGGGACAGACCGCACGAGCAGTACTTC. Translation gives CTRAGDRPHEQYF.